This TCR beta chain was identified in a study of blood T cell repertoires in COVID-19. Looking at the study overall: PBMCs, B-cell-depleted T cells, or T cells provided the cDNA or gDNA that made up the material.

In the original workflow: It was from reference gene primer amplification that nucleated cell counts were estimated. Repertoires were generated with immunoSEQ multiplex PCR, while TCRdb's copy carries only in-frame clones and drops some. That table supplies the V and J calls and clone size; D and trimming were determined from the DNA. The table has approximately 220,000 clones, under 90% seen once. This TCR derives from a woman aged 60-75 years who had recovered from COVID-19. The specimen was peripheral blood.

The CDR3 is CASTTGYEKLFF. The DNA for the CDR3 is TGTGCCAGTACAACAGGGTATGAAAAACTGTTTTTT. V is TRBV19 and J is TRBJ1-4, with a tentative D call TRBD1 (6 bases). CDR3 length: 12 residues. The ends were cut back, 7 bases at V and 6 bases at J, with 9 bases in the middle. Germline values: CDR1 LNHDA, CDR2 SQIVND (reference sequence).